The clone carrying this TCR beta chain was counted at least ten times. The junction differs from germline at one of its ends, possibly a read error. This CDR3 contains 13 residues. Germline V CDR1 and CDR2: SSHAT, FNYEAQ (reference sequence). This sample is part of a study of Graves' ophthalmopathy and Graves' hyperthyroidism. The authors amplified TCR beta CDR3 regions from RNA transcripts. First-round RT-PCR with HTBI primers preceded a second-round multiplex PCR. Each CDR3 protein gets one entry after TCRdb re-called the multiplex PCR reads with MiXCR. This sample has about 400,000 distinct CDR3 sequences, with 15% to 20% found just once.

The chain is built from TRBV7-7 and TRBJ2-2, with D perhaps matching TRBD1 (6 bases). Sequencing was done on a sample of peripheral blood. The TCR originated in a woman between 18 and 30 years old with Graves' ophthalmopathy. CDR3 loop: CASSLRGSGELFF. CDR3 DNA: TGTGCTAGCAGCCTCAGGGGAAGCGGGGAGCTGTTTTTT.